A single sample is the source of the 10 T cell receptor beta chains below, sequenced in a study of blood T cell repertoires in COVID-19. Sequencing used immunoSEQ multiplex PCR; TCRdb keeps in-frame clones, though not all of them. The data show 30,000 to 40,000 clones, with 93% seen just once and about 5.5% held by the top ten. Material for sequencing was peripheral blood. These receptor sequences come from a human donor in a cohort sampled during active COVID-19.

The chain uses TRBV18 and TRBJ1-4; D remains unclear. There are 13 residues in the CDR3. V lost 3 bases, J lost 8 bases, and 10 bases lay in between. Germline values: CDR1 KGHSH, CDR2 LQKENI. CDR3 protein: CASSPRHGEKLFF. CDR3 DNA: TGTGCCAGCTCACCCCGCCACGGGGAAAAACTGTTTTTT.

The V and J genes are TRBV15 and TRBJ1-2; D perhaps matches TRBD1 (6 bases). Germline V CDR1 and CDR2: LNHNV, YYDKDF (reference sequence). V gave up 1 base and J gave up 3 bases, with 15 bases separating them. The CDR3 sequence is 16 residues long. CDR3 in amino acids: CATSRAPQGFDYGYTF. The CDR3 nucleotides read TGTGCCACCAGCAGAGCACCACAGGGTTTTGACTATGGCTACACCTTC.

The chain carries TRBV30 and TRBJ1-1; no definite D call. Germline CDR1 and CDR2: GTSNPN and SVGIG (reference sequence). The CDR3 contains 13 residues. V lost 3 bases and J 2 bases, leaving 10 bases between the germline ends. The CDR3 is CAWRLSVNTEAFF. The CDR3 coding sequence is TGTGCCTGGAGGTTGAGTGTAAACACTGAAGCTTTCTTT.

The chain combines TRBV12-3 or TRBV12-4 with TRBJ1-4; unclear D gene. V dropped 4 bases and J dropped 7 bases, with 4 bases sitting between them. This CDR3 is 11 amino acids long. The CDR3 nucleotides read TGTGCCAGCAGTTCGTTTGAAAAACTGTTTTTT. Residues: CASSSFEKLFF.

The chain employs TRBV6-5 and TRBJ2-2, with 8 bases that match TRBD1. V dropped 7 bases and J dropped 0; count of bases not matched to a gene: 4. The germline V gene has CDR1 MNHEY and CDR2 SVGAGI. The CDR3 extends over 15 amino acids. The CDR3 DNA sequence: TGTGCCAGCACCACAGGGGGGACGAACACCGGGGAGCTGTTTTTT. It encodes CASTTGGTNTGELFF.

The V gene is TRBV30, the J gene TRBJ1-5, with D unresolved. The CDR3 runs to 13 residues. Germline V gene data show CDR1 as GTSNPN and CDR2 as SVGIG (reference sequence). V gave up 4 bases and J gave up 0 bases, with 7 bases separating them. The chain's CDR3 is CAWTTNSNQPQHF. The CDR3 nucleotides are TGTGCCTGGACCACAAATAGCAATCAGCCCCAGCATTTT.

The genes are TRBV11-3 and TRBJ1-1; tentative D call: TRBD1 (5 bases). Germline CDR1 SGHNT, CDR2 YENEEA. V shed 1 base and J shed 10 bases, with 13 bases lying between them. This CDR3 spans 13 amino acids. In nucleotides, the CDR3 is TGTGCCAGCAGCTTAGCCCAGGGTGGCTCAGCTTTCTTT. Translated, it gives CASSLAQGGSAFF.

This clone was detected only once. CDR3 in amino acids: CASSFWGQDTGELFF. The DNA of the CDR3 is TGTGCCAGCAGCTTTTGGGGGCAGGACACCGGGGAGCTGTTTTTT. The chain is built from TRBV5-5 and TRBJ2-2, with D perhaps matching TRBD1 (6 bases). V shed 2 bases and J shed 3 bases, with 11 bases lying between them. Germline V lookup: CDR1 SGHKS, CDR2 YYEKEE (reference sequence). The length of the CDR3 is 15 residues.

The chain couples TRBV18 to TRBJ2-5; 10 bases fit TRBD2. The CDR3 loop spans 15 amino acids. Germline loops: CDR1 KGHSH, CDR2 LQKENI. With V trimmed by 1 base and J by 3 bases, 2 bases remained unmatched. CDR3 amino acids: CASSPLAGGEETQYF. CDR3 sequence (DNA): TGTGCCAGCTCACCACTAGCGGGGGGCGAAGAGACCCAGTACTTC.

The chain uses TRBV7-2 and TRBJ2-2; D uncertain. This CDR3 comprises 14 residues. The ends were cut back, 3 bases at V and 1 base at J, with 6 bases in the middle. Germline V lookup: CDR1 SGHTA, CDR2 FQGNSA. The CDR3 coding sequence is TGTGCCAGCAGCTTTTCCTGGAACACCGGGGAGCTGTTTTTT. Protein sequence: CASSFSWNTGELFF.